The 29 T cell receptor beta chains listed next were all sequenced from one sample in a study of blood T cell repertoires in COVID-19. Some clones are missing from TCRdb's copy, which holds only in-frame ones; the method was immunoSEQ multiplex PCR. The sample lists about 99,000 clones, around 84% occurring once. Sequencing input: peripheral blood. These receptors all stem from an older man with active or convalescent COVID-19.

The chain carries TRBV28 and TRBJ2-3, with 10 bases identical to TRBD1. From germline, CDR1 is MDHEN and CDR2 SYDVKM. The V segment lost 2 bases and the J segment 4 bases; nucleotides outside the gene matches: 6. This CDR3 spans 16 amino acids. The DNA for the CDR3 is TGTGCCAGCAGTTTAAAGGGACAGGGGTCCTCAGATACGCAGTATTTT. Protein: CASSLKGQGSSDTQYF.

This sequence joins TRBV2 and TRBJ1-5; 8 bases agree with TRBD1. Losses at the gene ends were 6 bases for V and 6 bases for J; bases not matched to a gene: 7. The CDR3 runs to 14 residues. Per the germline V gene, CDR1 is SNHLY and CDR2 is FYNNEI. Here the CDR3 DNA reads TGTGCCAGCAGACACGAAACAGGGGGTCAGCCCCAGCATTTT. Encoded protein: CASRHETGGQPQHF.

This rearrangement joins TRBV3-1 (or the pseudogene TRBV3-2) to TRBJ1-6, with 11 bases fitting TRBD1. Germline V gene sequence: CDR1 LGHDT, CDR2 YNNKEL (reference sequence). CDR3 length equals 14 residues. Trimming at V came to 3 bases and at J to 9 bases, leaving 1 base not matched to a gene. The CDR3 is CASSQGTGGSPLHF. The CDR3 DNA is TGTGCCAGCAGCCAGGGGACAGGGGGTTCACCCCTCCACTTT.

The chain joins TRBV6-1 to TRBJ2-2; TRBD2 matches 12 bases. The CDR3 totals 17 residues. Germline CDR1 is MNHNS and CDR2 is SASEGT. V shed 2 bases, J shed 1 base, and the junction held 2 bases outside the gene matches. The CDR3 DNA sequence: TGTGCCAGCAGTGAATCTAGCGGGGGGGTGAACACCGGGGAGCTGTTTTTT. Residues: CASSESSGGVNTGELFF.

This clone appeared once. The chain uses TRBV28 and TRBJ2-7; maybe TRBD1 (6 bases). Trimming removed 2 bases at V and 2 bases at J, with 13 bases between. CDR1 is MDHEN and CDR2 is SYDVKM in the germline V gene. The CDR3 is 15 amino acids. The DNA of the CDR3 is TGTGCCAGCAGTTTACCACGGGACATTCCCTACGAGCAGTACTTC. It codes for CASSLPRDIPYEQYF.

V usage is TRBV9 and J usage is TRBJ2-2; TRBD2 matches at 11 bases. V gave up 1 base and J gave up 4 bases; unmatched junction bases: 6. Looked up from germline, CDR1 is SGDLS and CDR2 is YYNGEE. This CDR3 has 17 amino acids. Here the CDR3 DNA reads TGTGCCAGCAGCGTAATTAGCGGGGGGGCGAGCACCGGGGAGCTGTTTTTT. It translates to CASSVISGGASTGELFF.

The chain joins TRBV27 to TRBJ1-2; D is uncertain. The CDR3 runs 12 residues. The germline V gene has CDR1 MNHEY and CDR2 SMNVEV (reference sequence). Deletions cut 5 bases from V and 1 base from J, with 5 bases between. CDR3 DNA sequence: TGTGCCAGCAGTCCACTTAACTATGGCTACACCTTC. This codes for CASSPLNYGYTF.

The chain employs TRBV7-9 and TRBJ2-3; 12 nucleotides align to TRBD2. This CDR3 has 16 residues. Germline V CDR1 and CDR2: SEHNR, FQNEAQ (reference sequence). V shed 4 bases and J 2 bases; nucleotides not matched to a gene: 4. For the CDR3, the DNA is TGTGCCAGCAGCTCGACTAGCGGGGGACTCACAGATACGCAGTATTTT. Protein sequence: CASSSTSGGLTDTQYF. Based on the CDR3 plus reference TRBV7-9 and TRBJ2-3, the full variable domain is DTGVSQNPRHKITKRGQNVTFRCDPISEHNRLYWYRQTLGQGPEFLTYFQNEAQLEKSRLLSDRFSAERPKGSFSTLEIQRTEQGDSAMYLCASSSTSGGLTDTQYFGPGTRLTVL.

V usage is TRBV7-2 and J usage is TRBJ2-3; 16 positions agree with TRBD2. The trim removed 5 bases at V and 1 base at J, leaving 6 bases unmatched. Germline V gives CDR1 SGHTA, CDR2 FQGNSA. CDR3 size: 18 residues. The CDR3 spells CASSVGLAGGLGTDTQYF. CDR3 nucleotide sequence: TGTGCCAGCAGCGTGGGACTAGCGGGGGGGCTAGGCACAGATACGCAGTATTTT.

This clone was detected once. The CDR3 region is CASSQTGGAGTGELFF. CDR3 in DNA: TGTGCCAGCAGCCAAACAGGGGGCGCGGGCACCGGGGAGCTGTTTTTT. This chain links TRBV28 with TRBJ2-2, with 9 bases identical to TRBD1. The CDR3 is 16 residues long. Germline CDR1 is MDHEN and CDR2 is SYDVKM. V lost 6 bases to trimming and J lost 4 bases; unmatched junction nucleotides: 9.

As to this clone: The same CDR3 can be traced to other DNA sequences in this sample. The V call is TRBV18, the J call TRBJ2-5; D is ambiguous. Germline V gives CDR1 KGHSH, CDR2 LQKENI. This CDR3 is 13 amino acids long. V was cut by 2 bases and J by 1 base, with 5 bases left in between. The CDR3 DNA follows: TGTGCCAGCTCACCAGGGCTCCAAGAGACCCAGTACTTC. Translating it yields CASSPGLQETQYF.

The V and J genes are TRBV5-1 and TRBJ2-5; TRBD2 matches 13 bases. CDR3 length: 18 residues. The V gene end was trimmed by 4 bases and the J gene end by 0 bases; junction bases not matched to a gene: 9. The V gene's germline CDR1 is SGHRS and CDR2 YFSETQ. CDR3 sequence (DNA): TGCGCCAGCAGCCCCGGACTAGCGGGGGCCTCGTACCAAGAGACCCAGTACTTC. Protein: CASSPGLAGASYQETQYF.

V is TRBV29-1 and J is TRBJ2-2; D ambiguous. The V gene's germline CDR1 is SQVTM and CDR2 ANQGSEA. V was cut by 7 bases and J by 6 bases, with 12 bases left in between. The CDR3 has 12 residues. CDR3 loop: CSARGLAGELFF. DNA for the CDR3: TGCAGCGCCCGCGGTCTTGCCGGGGAGCTGTTTTTT.

V is TRBV5-1 and J is TRBJ1-1; D is undetermined. The CDR3 has 13 residues. In germline, CDR1 is SGHRS, CDR2 YFSETQ. The V gene lost 5 bases and the J gene lost 1 base, with 9 bases spanning the gap. CDR3: CASSSTANTEAFF. In DNA, the CDR3 is TGCGCCAGCAGTTCCACAGCGAACACTGAAGCTTTCTTT.

The rearrangement uses TRBV18 and TRBJ2-1; 7 nucleotides line up with TRBD1. Germline CDR1 reads KGHSH; CDR2 reads LQKENI. The CDR3 contains 15 residues. Unmatched junction bases numbered 6, after V lost 6 bases and J lost 1 base. CDR3 region: CASSPGTDSYNEQFF. The CDR3 DNA reads TGTGCCAGCTCCCCCGGGACAGATTCCTACAATGAGCAGTTCTTC.

The chain couples TRBV3-1 (or the pseudogene TRBV3-2) to TRBJ1-6; a weak D match, TRBD1 (6 bases). The ends were cut back, 1 base at V and 9 bases at J, with 16 bases in the middle. Germline CDR1 LGHDT, CDR2 YNNKEL (reference sequence). The CDR3 spans 16 residues. The CDR3 here is CASSQGTGGTSSPLHF. Here the CDR3 DNA reads TGTGCCAGCAGCCAAGGGACTGGGGGCACCAGTTCACCCCTCCACTTT.

The rearrangement links TRBV6-2 or TRBV6-3 to TRBJ1-1, with D possibly matching TRBD1 (5 bases). V lost 2 bases, J lost 3 bases, and 19 bases lay in between. Germline V gene lookup returns CDR1 MNHEY and CDR2 SVGEGT. CDR3 length: 17 amino acids. The CDR3 DNA sequence: TGTGCCAGCAGTTACCCGACAGTGGCGGGGAGCTACACTGAAGCTTTCTTT. Its protein product is CASSYPTVAGSYTEAFF.

This chain joins TRBV6-1 and TRBJ1-5; D may be TRBD1 (6 bases). CDR1 MNHNS and CDR2 SASEGT come from the germline V gene. The CDR3 contains 16 residues. V shed 4 bases and J shed 2 bases, with 15 bases lying between them. The chain's CDR3 is CASSASGGLGNQPQHF. The CDR3 nucleotides are TGTGCCAGCAGTGCGTCGGGGGGCCTGGGCAATCAGCCCCAGCATTTT.

The chain joins TRBV10-3 to TRBJ2-3; 11 nucleotides match TRBD2. The J segment lost 4 bases and the V segment lost 4 bases, leaving 7 bases of the junction unmatched. CDR3 length: 16 residues. Looked up from germline, CDR1 is ENHRY and CDR2 is SYGVKD. The CDR3 bases are TGTGCCATCAGTGGGGAAATGACTAGCGGGGCAGATACGCAGTATTTT. Encoded protein: CAISGEMTSGADTQYF.

The chain has TRBV12-3 or TRBV12-4 and TRBJ1-1, with D perhaps TRBD1 (6 bases). This CDR3 has 12 amino acids. Trimming removed 2 bases at V and 11 bases at J, with 12 bases between. This chain's CDR3 is CASSLLGHVAFF. In DNA, the CDR3 is TGTGCCAGCAGTTTATTGGGACATGTGGCTTTCTTT.

The count of this clone is one. The chain employs TRBV5-6 and TRBJ2-2, with a possible D match to TRBD2 (5 bases). The CDR3 consists of 16 residues. Deletions cut 0 bases from V and 1 base from J, with 10 bases between. The germline V gene has CDR1 SGHDT and CDR2 YYEEEE. The CDR3 DNA is TGTGCCAGCAGCTTGGCGGGGTGGCGGAACACCGGGGAGCTGTTTTTT. Protein sequence: CASSLAGWRNTGELFF.

This rearrangement joins TRBV6-5 to TRBJ2-1; 9 nucleotides line up with TRBD2. Germline V gene sequence: CDR1 MNHEY, CDR2 SVGAGI. The junction had 7 bases not matched to a gene; V was cut back by 7 bases and J by 3 bases. This CDR3 is 15 amino acids long. The CDR3 DNA sequence: TGTGCCAGCACCGAAGGGCGGGGGGGCTACAATGAGCAGTTCTTC. Translating it yields CASTEGRGGYNEQFF.

The chain joins TRBV5-1 to TRBJ1-2; D gene unclear. The CDR3 spans 16 residues. V was trimmed by 1 base and J by 0 bases, leaving 13 bases between them. Germline assignment: CDR1 SGHRS and CDR2 YFSETQ. This CDR3 reads CASSLYSRTTNYGYTF. As DNA, the CDR3 is TGCGCCAGCAGCTTGTACAGTCGAACGACTAACTATGGCTACACCTTC. Based on the CDR3 plus reference TRBV5-1 and TRBJ1-2, the full variable domain is KAGVTQTPRYLIKTRGQQVTLSCSPISGHRSVSWYQQTPGQGLQFLFEYFSETQRNKGNFPGRFSGRQFSNSRSEMNVSTLELGDSALYLCASSLYSRTTNYGYTFGSGTRLTVV.

The chain carries TRBV10-3 and TRBJ2-2; D perhaps matches TRBD1 (5 bases). Trimming pared 7 bases from V and 4 bases from J, leaving 13 bases between. The CDR3 length is 14 residues. The germline V gene encodes CDR1 ENHRY and CDR2 SYGVKD. The CDR3 region has the DNA TGTGCCATCACGAGACAGCCGGGCACCGGGGAGCTGTTTTTT. This encodes CAITRQPGTGELFF.

This clone was observed once. The chain couples TRBV5-6 to TRBJ2-3, with D perhaps TRBD1 (5 bases). In germline, CDR1 is SGHDT, CDR2 YYEEEE. The V end was cut by 1 base, the J end by 0 bases, with 15 bases between. CDR3 length: 17 residues. Written as DNA, the CDR3 is TGTGCCAGCAGCTTGTTTTCACAGGCCGCTAGCACAGATACGCAGTATTTT. This gives the protein CASSLFSQAASTDTQYF.

The chain employs TRBV3-1 (or the pseudogene TRBV3-2) and TRBJ1-5; D unresolved. The CDR3 is 17 residues long. Trimming stripped 4 bases from V and 4 bases from J, with 20 bases between. Germline V gene sequence: CDR1 LGHDT, CDR2 YNNKEL (reference sequence). The CDR3 is CASSPGRGDGPNQPQHF. DNA for the CDR3: TGTGCCAGCAGCCCGGGTAGAGGTGATGGTCCAAATCAGCCCCAGCATTTT.

This chain uses TRBV25-1 with TRBJ1-6; D is possibly TRBD1 (5 bases). Germline V CDR1 and CDR2: MGHDK, SYGVNS. Trimming removed 2 bases from V and 0 bases from J, with 11 bases in between. The CDR3 has 17 residues. The CDR3: CASSEQGRSSYNSPLHF. CDR3 nucleotide sequence: TGTGCCAGCAGTGAACAGGGCAGGAGCTCCTATAATTCACCCCTCCACTTT.

The gene calls are TRBV6-5 and TRBJ1-5; tentative D call: TRBD1 (6 bases). V was trimmed by 7 bases and J by 4 bases, leaving 14 bases between them. Per germline, CDR1 MNHEY and CDR2 SVGAGI. The CDR3 loop spans 14 amino acids. Here the CDR3 reads CASIRQGFNQPQHF. CDR3 in DNA: TGTGCCAGCATCCGGCAGGGGTTTAATCAGCCCCAGCATTTT.

The chain uses TRBV4-2 and TRBJ1-4; TRBD1 is a possible D gene (5 bases). The CDR3 runs 14 residues. Germline lookup yields CDR1 LGHNA and CDR2 YNFKEQ. V gave up 1 base and J gave up 3 bases, with 6 bases separating them. CDR3 sequence: CASSQGQSNEKLFF. CDR3 DNA sequence: TGTGCCAGCAGCCAAGGACAGTCTAATGAAAAACTGTTTTTT.